This TCR beta chain was identified in a study of cytomegalovirus exposure and HLA in healthy donors. Broader study findings: In the approximately 120 validation repertoires, a later analysis found that first-cohort TCR clusters tended to co-occur.

Points on this clone: What it binds is unknown.

Repertoires were generated with immunoSEQ multiplex PCR, while TCRdb's copy carries only in-frame clones and drops some. The sample carries some 63,000 clones, roughly nine tenths recorded once. Sequencing was done on a sample of PBMCs. This clonotype was obtained from a woman in her late teens or twenties in good health and CMV-seronegative.

CDR3 bases: TGTGCCAGCAGTGGGGGACTAGCGGTCACAGATACGCAGTATTTT. It is translated as CASSGGLAVTDTQYF. The chain combines TRBV5-4 with TRBJ2-3; 11 bases agree with TRBD2. This CDR3 has 15 amino acids. Looked up from germline, CDR1 is SGHNT and CDR2 is YYREEE (reference sequence). V shed 5 bases, J shed 2 bases, and the junction held 4 bases outside the gene matches. The entire variable domain, with the rest obtained from reference TRBV5-4 and TRBJ2-3, is as follows: ETGVTQSPTHLIKTRGQQVTLRCSSQSGHNTVSWYQQALGQGPQFIFQYYREEENGRGNFPPRFSGLQFPNYSSELNVNALELDDSALYLCASSGGLAVTDTQYFGPGTRLTVL.